These 9 T cell receptor beta chains share one sample of origin, sequenced in a study of blood T cell repertoires in COVID-19. Clones were read by immunoSEQ multiplex PCR, and TCRdb kept only the in-frame ones, dropping some. The table shows 150,000 or so clones, with about three quarters occurring only once. Material for sequencing was peripheral blood. Every receptor here comes from a woman aged 50 to 60 with active or convalescent COVID-19.

The J gene is TRBJ2-1, the V gene TRBV6-2 or TRBV6-3, with 9 bases identical to TRBD2. The V segment lost 5 bases and the J segment 3 bases; nucleotides outside the gene matches: 5. There are 15 residues in the CDR3. CDR1 is MNHEY, CDR2 SVGEGT, per germline. The CDR3 sequence is CASSIAGDNYNEQFF. CDR3 nucleotide sequence: TGTGCCAGCAGTATAGCGGGAGATAACTACAATGAGCAGTTCTTC.

This clone was seen a handful of times. The chain is built from TRBV19 and TRBJ2-3; 7 positions agree with TRBD2. This CDR3 comprises 17 residues. J gave up 0 bases and V 4 bases, and 10 bases lay outside the gene matches. Germline V gene sequence: CDR1 LNHDA, CDR2 SQIVND (reference sequence). CDR3 DNA sequence: TGTGCCAGTAGTAGTGAGCGGGGCGCGACTAGCACAGATACGCAGTATTTT. Protein: CASSSERGATSTDTQYF.

The rearrangement uses TRBV21-1 and TRBJ1-6; the DNA was not compared with TRBD1, the D call given in the table. TRBV21-1 is designated a pseudogene. The CDR3 contains 16 residues. The CDR3 loop is CASSKGRDRGISPLHF. Here the CDR3 DNA reads TGTGCCAGCAGCAAAGGGAGGGACAGGGGGATTTCACCCCTCCACTTT.

This clone was seen more than once but under ten times. This chain links TRBV19 with TRBJ1-1; TRBD1 is a possible D gene (6 bases). The CDR3 has 15 residues. CDR1 and CDR2 (germline): LNHDA, SQIVND (reference sequence). V lost 5 bases to trimming and J lost 5 bases, with 18 bases between them. The CDR3 spells CASSATGRPGTEAFF. Written as DNA, the CDR3 is TGTGCCAGTAGTGCTACAGGGCGCCCGGGGACTGAAGCTTTCTTT.

The chain is built from TRBV30 and TRBJ1-6, with TRBD1 matching 8 bases. CDR3 length: 13 amino acids. With 7 bases clipped from V and 9 bases from J, the junction kept 8 bases outside the gene matches. Germline V gives CDR1 GTSNPN, CDR2 SVGIG (reference sequence). The CDR3 DNA reads as TGTGCCTTGGACAGGGTGCTGGGTTCACCCCTCCACTTT. The encoded protein is CALDRVLGSPLHF.

V is TRBV7-3 and J is TRBJ2-2; TRBD2 matches 10 bases. Germline values: CDR1 SGHTA, CDR2 FQGTGA. The CDR3 loop spans 16 amino acids. Losses at the gene ends were 2 bases for V and 8 bases for J; bases not matched to a gene: 8. CDR3 amino acids: CASSLSASGSQGELFF. CDR3 DNA sequence: TGTGCCAGCAGCTTATCGGCTAGCGGGAGTCAGGGGGAGCTGTTTTTT. The full variable domain, with the rest looked up from reference TRBV7-3 and TRBJ2-2, is GAGVSQTPSNKVTEKGKYVELRCDPISGHTALYWYRQSLGQGPEFLIYFQGTGAADDSGLPNDRFFAVRPEGSVSTLKIQRTERGDSAVYLCASSLSASGSQGELFFGEGSRLTVL.

The chain couples TRBV5-5 to TRBJ2-1; the D gene is possibly TRBD1 (6 bases). The CDR3 has 15 amino acids. From germline, CDR1 is SGHKS and CDR2 YYEKEE (reference sequence). With 4 bases removed from V and 4 bases from J, the gap between germline ends came to 15 bases. The chain's CDR3 is CASSPEQGWYNEQFF. The CDR3 coding sequence is TGTGCCAGCAGCCCGGAACAGGGCTGGTACAATGAGCAGTTCTTC.

The chain links TRBV3-1 (or the pseudogene TRBV3-2) to TRBJ1-4; TRBD1 agrees at 7 bases. The CDR3 is made up of 16 amino acids. The germline V gene has CDR1 LGHDT and CDR2 YNNKEL (reference sequence). Trimming at V came to 3 bases and at J to 4 bases, leaving 8 bases not matched to a gene. DNA for the CDR3: TGTGCCAGCAGCCAGGTCACCAGGGGGTTTAATGAAAAACTGTTTTTT. Translated: CASSQVTRGFNEKLFF.

The chain recombines TRBV10-1 with TRBJ2-1; 13 bases fit TRBD2. The germline V gene has CDR1 WNHNN and CDR2 SYGVQD (reference sequence). After removal of 0 bases from V and 2 bases from J, the junction contained 4 bases not matched to a gene. This CDR3 region has 18 residues. Here the CDR3 reads CASSESPGLAGTYNEQFF. CDR3 nucleotide sequence: TGCGCCAGCAGTGAGTCGCCGGGACTAGCGGGGACCTACAATGAGCAGTTCTTC.